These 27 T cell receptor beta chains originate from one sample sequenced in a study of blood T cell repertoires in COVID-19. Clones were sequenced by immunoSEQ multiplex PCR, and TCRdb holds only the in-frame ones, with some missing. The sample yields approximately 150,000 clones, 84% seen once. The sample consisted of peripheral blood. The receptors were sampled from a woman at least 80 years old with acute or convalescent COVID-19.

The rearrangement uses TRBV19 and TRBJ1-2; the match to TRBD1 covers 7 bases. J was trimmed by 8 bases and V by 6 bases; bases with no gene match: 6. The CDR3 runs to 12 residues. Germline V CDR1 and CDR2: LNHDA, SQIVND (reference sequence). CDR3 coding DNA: TGTGCCAGTAGAGAGACAGGGTACGGCTACACCTTC. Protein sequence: CASRETGYGYTF.

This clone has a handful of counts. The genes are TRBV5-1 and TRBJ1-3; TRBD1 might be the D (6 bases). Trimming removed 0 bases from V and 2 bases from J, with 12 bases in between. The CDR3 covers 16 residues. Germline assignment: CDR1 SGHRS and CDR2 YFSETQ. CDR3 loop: CASSLGRTETGNTIYF. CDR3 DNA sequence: TGCGCCAGCAGCTTGGGTCGGACAGAGACTGGAAACACCATATATTTT.

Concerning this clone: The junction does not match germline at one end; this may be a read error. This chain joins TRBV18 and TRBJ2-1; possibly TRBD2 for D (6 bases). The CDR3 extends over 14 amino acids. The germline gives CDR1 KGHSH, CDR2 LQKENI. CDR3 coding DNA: TGTGCCAGCTTACCACACCAGGGAGGAAATGAGCAGTTCTTC. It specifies CASLPHQGGNEQFF.

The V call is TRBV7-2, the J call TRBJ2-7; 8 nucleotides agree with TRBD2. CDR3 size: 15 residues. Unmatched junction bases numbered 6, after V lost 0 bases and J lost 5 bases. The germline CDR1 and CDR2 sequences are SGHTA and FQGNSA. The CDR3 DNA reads TGTGCCAGCAGCTTAGCCGGGGGGGCGTTAAACGAGCAGTACTTC. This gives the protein CASSLAGGALNEQYF. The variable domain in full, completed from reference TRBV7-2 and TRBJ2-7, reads GAGVSQSPSNKVTEKGKDVELRCDPISGHTALYWYRQSLGQGLEFLIYFQGNSAPDKSGLPSDRFSAERTGGSVSTLTIQRTQQEDSAVYLCASSLAGGALNEQYFGPGTRLTVT.

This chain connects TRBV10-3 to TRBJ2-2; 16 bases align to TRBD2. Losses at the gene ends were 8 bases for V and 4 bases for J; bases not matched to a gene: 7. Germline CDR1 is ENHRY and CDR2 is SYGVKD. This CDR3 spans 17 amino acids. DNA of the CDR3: TGTGCCATCCCTGGGACTAGCGGGGGGGCAATCACCGGGGAGCTGTTTTTT. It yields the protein CAIPGTSGGAITGELFF.

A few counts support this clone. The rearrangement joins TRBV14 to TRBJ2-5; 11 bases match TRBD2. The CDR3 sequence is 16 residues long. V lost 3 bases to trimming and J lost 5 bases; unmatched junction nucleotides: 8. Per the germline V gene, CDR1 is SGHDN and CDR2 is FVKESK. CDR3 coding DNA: TGTGCCAGCAGCCATTTGCTAGCGGGAGGTTTTGAGACCCAGTACTTC. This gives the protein CASSHLLAGGFETQYF.

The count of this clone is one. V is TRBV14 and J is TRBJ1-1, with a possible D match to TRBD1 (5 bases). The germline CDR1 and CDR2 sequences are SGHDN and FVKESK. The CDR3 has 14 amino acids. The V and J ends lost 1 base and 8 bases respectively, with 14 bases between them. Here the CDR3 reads CASSQVGGGKEAFF. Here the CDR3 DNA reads TGTGCCAGCAGCCAAGTTGGGGGGGGAAAGGAAGCTTTCTTT.

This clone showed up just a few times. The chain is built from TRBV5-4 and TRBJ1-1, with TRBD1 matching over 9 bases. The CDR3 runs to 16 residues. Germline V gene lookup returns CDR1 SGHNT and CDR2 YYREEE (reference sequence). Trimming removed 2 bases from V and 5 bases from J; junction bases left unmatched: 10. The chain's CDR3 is CASSLGQGRGGTEAFF. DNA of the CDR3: TGTGCCAGCAGCTTAGGACAGGGGAGGGGAGGAACTGAAGCTTTCTTT.

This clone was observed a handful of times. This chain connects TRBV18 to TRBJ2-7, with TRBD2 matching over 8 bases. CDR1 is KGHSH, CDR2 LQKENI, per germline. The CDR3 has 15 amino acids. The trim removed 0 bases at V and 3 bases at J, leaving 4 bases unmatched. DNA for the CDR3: TGTGCCAGCTCACCACCGGTTAGCGGGGACTACGAGCAGTACTTC. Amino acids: CASSPPVSGDYEQYF.

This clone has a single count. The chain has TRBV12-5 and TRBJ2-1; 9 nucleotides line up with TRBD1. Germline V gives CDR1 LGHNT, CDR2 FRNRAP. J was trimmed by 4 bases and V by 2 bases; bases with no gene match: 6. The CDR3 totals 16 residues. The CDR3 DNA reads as TGTGCTAGTGGTTTGTCCATCGGACAGGGGTACAATGAGCAGTTCTTC. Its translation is CASGLSIGQGYNEQFF.

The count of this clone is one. The CDR3 DNA reads as TGTGCCAGTAGTACCCTGGACAGGGTCTATGGCTACACCTTC. Translated: CASSTLDRVYGYTF. V usage is TRBV19 and J usage is TRBJ1-2; TRBD1 matches at 8 bases. The V segment lost 4 bases and the J segment 4 bases; nucleotides outside the gene matches: 5. In germline, CDR1 is LNHDA, CDR2 SQIVND (reference sequence). This CDR3 spans 14 amino acids.

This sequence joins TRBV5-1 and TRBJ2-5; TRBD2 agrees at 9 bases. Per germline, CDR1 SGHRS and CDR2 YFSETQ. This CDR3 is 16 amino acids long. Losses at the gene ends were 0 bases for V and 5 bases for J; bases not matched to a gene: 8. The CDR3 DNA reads TGCGCCAGCAGCTTGGCGATTGGCGGGGGGGTCGAGACCCAGTACTTC. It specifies CASSLAIGGGVETQYF.

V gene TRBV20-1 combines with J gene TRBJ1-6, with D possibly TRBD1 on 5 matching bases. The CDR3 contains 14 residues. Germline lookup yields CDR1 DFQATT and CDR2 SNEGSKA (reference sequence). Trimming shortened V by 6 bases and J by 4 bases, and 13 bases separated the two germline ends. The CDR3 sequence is CSASHGGYNSPLHF. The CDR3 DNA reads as TGCAGTGCAAGTCACGGGGGATATAATTCACCCCTCCACTTT.

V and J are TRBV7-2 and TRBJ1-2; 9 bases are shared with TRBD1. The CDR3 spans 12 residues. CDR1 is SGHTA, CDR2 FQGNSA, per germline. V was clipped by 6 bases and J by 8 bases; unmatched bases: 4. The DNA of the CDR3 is TGTGCCAGCAGTCAACAGGGGGCCGGCTACACCTTC. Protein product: CASSQQGAGYTF.

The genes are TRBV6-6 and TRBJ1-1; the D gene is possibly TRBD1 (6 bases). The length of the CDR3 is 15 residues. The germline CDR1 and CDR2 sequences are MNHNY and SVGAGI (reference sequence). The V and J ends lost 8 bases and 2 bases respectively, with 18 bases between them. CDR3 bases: TGTGCCAGCCAACGGCAGGGGCAAGGAAACACTGAAGCTTTCTTT. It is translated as CASQRQGQGNTEAFF.

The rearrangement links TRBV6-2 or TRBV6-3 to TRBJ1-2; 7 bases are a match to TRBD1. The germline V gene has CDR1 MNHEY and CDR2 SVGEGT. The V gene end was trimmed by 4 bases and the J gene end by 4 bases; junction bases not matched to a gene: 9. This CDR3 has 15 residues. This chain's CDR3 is CASSSRQGKGYGYTF. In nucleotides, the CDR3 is TGTGCCAGCAGTTCCCGACAGGGAAAGGGCTATGGCTACACCTTC.

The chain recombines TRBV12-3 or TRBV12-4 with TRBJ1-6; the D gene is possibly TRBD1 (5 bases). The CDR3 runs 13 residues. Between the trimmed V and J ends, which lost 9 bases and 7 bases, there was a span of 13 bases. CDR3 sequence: CASSPRANSPLHF. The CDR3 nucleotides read TGTGCCAGTTCCCCCAGGGCCAATTCACCCCTCCACTTT.

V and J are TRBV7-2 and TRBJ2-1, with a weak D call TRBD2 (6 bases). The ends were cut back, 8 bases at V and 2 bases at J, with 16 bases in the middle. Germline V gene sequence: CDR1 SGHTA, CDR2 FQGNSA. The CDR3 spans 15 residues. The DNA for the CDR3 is TGTGCCAGCGGACGCTTCGGGGGAACCTACAATGAGCAGTTCTTC. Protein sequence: CASGRFGGTYNEQFF.

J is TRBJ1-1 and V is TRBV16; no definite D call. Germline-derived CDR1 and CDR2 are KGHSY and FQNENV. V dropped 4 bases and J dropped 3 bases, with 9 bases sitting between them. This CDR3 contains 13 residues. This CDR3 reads CASSPGRDTEAFF. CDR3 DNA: TGTGCCAGCAGCCCTGGGAGGGACACTGAAGCTTTCTTT.

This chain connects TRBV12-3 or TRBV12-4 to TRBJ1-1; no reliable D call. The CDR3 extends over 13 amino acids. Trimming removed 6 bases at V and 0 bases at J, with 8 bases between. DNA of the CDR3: TGTGCCAGCAGGCTCGAGGTGAACACTGAAGCTTTCTTT. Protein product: CASRLEVNTEAFF.

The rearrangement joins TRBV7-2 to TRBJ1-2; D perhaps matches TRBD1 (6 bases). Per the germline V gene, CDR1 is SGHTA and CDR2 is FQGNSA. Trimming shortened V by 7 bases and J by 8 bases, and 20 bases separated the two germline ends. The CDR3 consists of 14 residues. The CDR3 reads CASTPRGARGGYTF. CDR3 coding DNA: TGTGCCAGCACCCCTCGGGGGGCCCGGGGAGGCTACACCTTC.

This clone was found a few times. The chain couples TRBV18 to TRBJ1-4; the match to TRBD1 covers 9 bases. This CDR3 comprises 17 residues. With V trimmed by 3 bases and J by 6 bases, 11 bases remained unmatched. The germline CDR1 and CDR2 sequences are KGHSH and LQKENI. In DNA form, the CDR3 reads TGTGCCAGCTCACCGGACGTCTTAGGGACAGGGCATGAAAAACTGTTTTTT. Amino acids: CASSPDVLGTGHEKLFF.

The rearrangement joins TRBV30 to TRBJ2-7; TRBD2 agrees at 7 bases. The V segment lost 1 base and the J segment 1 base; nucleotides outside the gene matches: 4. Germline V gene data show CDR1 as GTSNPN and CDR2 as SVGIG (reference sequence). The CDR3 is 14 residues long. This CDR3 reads CAWSGTGGSYEQYF. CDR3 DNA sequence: TGTGCCTGGAGTGGGACCGGGGGGTCCTACGAGCAGTACTTC.

The CDR3 reads CASSVVGGAQETQYF. The CDR3, as DNA: TGTGCCAGCAGCGTAGTCGGGGGGGCACAAGAGACCCAGTACTTC. V is TRBV9 and J is TRBJ2-5; TRBD2 matches 8 bases. CDR3 length equals 15 residues. Germline CDR1 reads SGDLS; CDR2 reads YYNGEE. V lost 0 bases, J lost 2 bases, and 3 bases stayed unmatched.

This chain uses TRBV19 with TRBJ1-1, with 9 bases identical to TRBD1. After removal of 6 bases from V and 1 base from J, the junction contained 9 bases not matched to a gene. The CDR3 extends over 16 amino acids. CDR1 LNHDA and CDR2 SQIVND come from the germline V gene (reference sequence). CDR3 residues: CASRRTGGDPNTEAFF. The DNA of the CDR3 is TGTGCCAGTAGACGTACAGGGGGCGATCCGAACACTGAAGCTTTCTTT.

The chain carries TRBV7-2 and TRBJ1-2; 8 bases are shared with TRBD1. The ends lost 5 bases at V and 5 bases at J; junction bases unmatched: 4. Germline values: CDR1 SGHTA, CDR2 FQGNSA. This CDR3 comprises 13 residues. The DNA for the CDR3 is TGTGCCAGCAGCCCCGGACAGGGTTATGGCTACACCTTC. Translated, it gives CASSPGQGYGYTF.

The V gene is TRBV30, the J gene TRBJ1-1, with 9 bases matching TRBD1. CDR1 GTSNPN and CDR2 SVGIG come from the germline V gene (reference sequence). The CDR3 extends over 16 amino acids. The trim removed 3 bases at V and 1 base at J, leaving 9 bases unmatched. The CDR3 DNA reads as TGTGCCTGGAGGCCAAACAGGGGGCGGAAGAACACTGAAGCTTTCTTT. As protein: CAWRPNRGRKNTEAFF. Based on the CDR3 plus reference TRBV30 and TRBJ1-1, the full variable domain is SQTIHQWPATLVQPVGSPLSLECTVEGTSNPNLYWYRQAAGRGLQLLFYSVGIGQISSEVPQNLSASRPQDRQFILSSKKLLLSDSGFYLCAWRPNRGRKNTEAFFGQGTRLTVV.